This T cell receptor (beta chain) was identified during a study of cytomegalovirus exposure and HLA in healthy donors (dated by TCRdb to about 2017). In terms of the full investigation: An earlier analysis of some 550 of the donors reported about 250 Gb of sequence data and approximately 110 million unique TCR beta sequences from about 179 million T cells. All discovery cohort repertoires had been generated using a single sequencing platform. In a later analysis, previously published TCR beta repertoires from 500 to 750 donors were re-analyzed and high-resolution HLA genotyping was added so that TCR occurrence patterns could be studied. Donor age, sex, ethnicity and CMV serostatus were collected together with the repertoire data. Typing coverage differed by locus: A, B, C, DRB1 and DQB1 were typed in about 620-630 donors, DQA1 in 522, DPA1 in approximately 600, and DPB1 in roughly 450. An early release covering just under 650 HLA-typed donors comprised about 310 gigabases of sequencing data and tens of millions of unique TCR sequences. The genetic ancestry cluster associated with self-reported Caucasian donors included about 81% of the 350 to 500 genotyped donors. In addition to the first cohort of several hundred subjects, a separate validation cohort of around 110 different subjects was used. Rather than using new phenotypic data, the later analysis identified candidate immune exposures from TCR beta sequences and from how often those sequences occurred across donors. Using immunosequencing, the study profiled T cell repertoires from some 670 subjects and related those repertoires to cytomegalovirus serostatus. Four to six DR-DQ haplotypes were handled as single units for association and clustering, since linkage in the cohort was strong. HLA typing covered class I and class II loci at four-digit resolution. To predict cytomegalovirus infection status, the study brought together high-throughput TCR immunosequencing, statistical association of individual TCRs with disease status, and machine learning. An earlier analysis of several hundred of the donors applied high-throughput TCR beta sequencing to assess whether each TCR beta V gene segment acted as functional or pseudogenic. Genome-wide SNP genotypes for about 65% of the 666 donors were used in a later genetic analysis, which treated that subset as a discovery cohort. The aim of the study was to test whether cataloging public T cell receptors could identify signatures of past pathogen exposure. Across some 400 genotyped donors of the cohort, an average of about 240,000 unique TCR beta nucleotide sequences per donor were sequenced, and roughly 18% of those sequences were non-productive.

General conclusions and limits of the study: A group of highly shared sequence variants was considered likely to be a technical artifact of the sequencing pipeline. Correlated functional status among segregating V segments might reflect linkage disequilibrium, but an unknown experimental factor could not be ruled out. The classifier was reported to diagnose cytomegalovirus status with high specificity and sensitivity in both the original cohort and the validation cohort. A later genetic analysis reported fewer N-insertions in productive TCRs among donors in an Asian-associated ancestry cluster than the roughly 640-donor mean. A total of roughly 160 TCR beta chains were listed by the study as associated with cytomegalovirus. Three of the identified cytomegalovirus-associated TCR beta chains were confirmed in vitro to be specific for cytomegalovirus antigens. In a later analysis, most CMV-associated TCR beta chains were found to appear HLA-restricted, with HLA associations seemingly driven largely by CMV exposure. When HLA alleles, especially DR and DQ, strongly co-occurred, attributing TCR associations to individual alleles was difficult. For the cohort, immune exposure information was limited to CMV serostatus. An association between a missense DCLRE1C variant and V-gene and J-gene trimming of TCR beta chains was found in a later genetic analysis and replicated in an independent cohort. A further reported finding was that TCR beta sequences accurately predicted the HLA-A and HLA-B alleles for most subjects in the first cohort. A later analysis reported that several top co-occurrence clusters appeared linked to parvovirus B19, influenza, CMV and Epstein-Barr virus. The authors suggested that the approach could potentially be extended to other disease states and immunological phenotypes. Presence/absence analyses assumed roughly uniform sequencing depth across donors, an assumption that may not hold. In a later analysis, HLA-associated TCR beta chains were found to be more clonally expanded and to have lower generation probabilities than equally common non-associated chains. This cohort had only TCR beta chains sequenced, and the lack of alpha or paired-chain data limited which features could be detected. In a later analysis, about 16,000 TCR beta sequences were associated with specific HLA alleles at a false discovery rate of 0.05. A later analysis found that TCR association rates varied across HLA loci, with DRB1 alleles showing the most associated TCRs and HLA-C alleles the fewest. Some IMGT-functional V segments, including TRBV6-2 and TRBV6-3, could not be told apart with the 87-base-pair reads, so those segments were excluded. An earlier analysis of approximately 570 of the donors showed that most TCR beta V segments appeared in productive rearrangements either about 90% or about 30% of the time, which broadly matched IMGT annotations. Because HLA typing was unavailable for some donors at each locus, only the typed subset was used in association tests. Because counts were too low, about 18 rarely observed V segments, including chromosome 9 orphons, were left out of the earlier analysis of 500 to 650 of the donors. Most TCR sequences were seen in very few donors, while some public TCRs were found in many individuals.

A word on this clone: Its antigen has not been determined. The sample holds no much larger clone one base away, and base qualities are not on file.

For CDR1 and CDR2, the germline V gene (reference sequence) lists SGHNT and YYREEE. The CDR3 measures 14 amino acids from cysteine to phenylalanine. Only the CDR3 part of the read is kept: 42 bases, read in frame from the first base. Here V drops 5 bases and J drops 8 bases, and the junction holds 10 bases not matched to any gene. The cohort comprised around 690 healthy bone marrow donors. Cohort members were all nominally healthy when sampled, although unrecorded immune exposures were likely present. The donor tested CMV seronegative, placing the donor among the roughly 340 seronegative members of the cohort. A peripheral blood sample was collected from each donor, and TCR beta sequencing was performed on peripheral blood mononuclear cells. Genomic DNA extraction from the blood cell samples was performed with the Qiagen DNeasy Blood Extraction Kit. Library construction relied on the immunoSEQ multiplex PCR assay. For the multiplex PCR, a mixture combining 60 forward primers for TCR Vbeta segments and 13 reverse primers for TCR Jbeta segments was used. A multiplex PCR assay on genomic DNA amplified the CDR3 region of rearranged TCR beta genes. On the Illumina HiSeq System, the amplified TCR beta libraries were sequenced as 87-base-pair reads. Per the authors' processing: In a later analysis, some 80 million unique TCR beta chains were counted across the 500 to 850 repertoires, and roughly 11 million of these chains were shared by at least two donors. Raw reads were error-corrected and collapsed into unique sequences by a nearest-neighbor algorithm in which closely related sequences were merged to remove PCR and sequencing errors. To assign V, D and J gene segments, CDR3 sequences were aligned to IMGT reference sequences. For a sequence to be retained, a match of at least six nucleotides was required to both a V gene segment and a J gene segment. Rearrangements were called productive when the CDR3 lacked stop codons and stayed in frame with V and J; all others were non-productive. CDR3 was defined by IMGT convention, running from the second conserved V-encoded cysteine to the conserved J-encoded phenylalanine. Sequences without an unambiguous match to a single V gene segment were excluded from the earlier analysis of 587 of the donors. An earlier analysis of a few hundred of the donors called V segments functional above 56.7% productive rearrangements and segregating when the between-donor standard deviation exceeded 5%. A statistical classification framework was built to diagnose cytomegalovirus status from the catalog of TCR beta chain sequences. A later analysis assigned V and J genes by comparing TCR nucleotide sequences with IMGT/GENE-DB human TR gene sequences. The TCRdist pipeline was used in a later analysis to assign CDR3 sequences and most-parsimonious VDJ recombination scenarios. In a later analysis, every TCR beta chain was defined by the combination of its CDR3 amino acid sequence and its V-gene family, and reads without a unique V-gene family were dropped. To address suspected cross-contamination and a sequencing artifact, a later analysis removed approximately 600 highly shared, low-generation-probability nucleotide sequences. In a later analysis, a clonal expansion index was calculated for each public chain from normalized within-repertoire ranks of inferred template counts. In a later analysis, generation probabilities were computed using a VDJ recombination model fitted to out-of-frame rearrangements, and the results were checked against IGoR. Hypergeometric tests were used in a later analysis to score TCR-TCR, TCR-HLA and TCR-CMV co-occurrence, with a repertoire-size bias correction applied to the TCR pairs. In a later analysis, false discovery rates were estimated by permuting HLA or CMV assignments 20 times. In a later analysis, co-occurring TCRs were grouped using DBSCAN, and TCRdist sequence similarity was added for clustering within HLA-allele-positive subsets. Co-occurrence clustering excluded repertoires with fewer than 30,000 or more than 120,000 public chains, plus five with anomalous nucleotide sharing. TCRdb limited this immuneACCESS table to in-frame rearrangements with V and J called. A share of clones is missing; checked studies link under half to unresolved V genes, and the rest is unexplained. V and J calls and clone size are given by that table; D and trimming were obtained from the DNA. Within this sample are fewer than 200,000 clones, with over 60% of them counted one time only. Over 1.2% of the sample is held by the ten biggest clonotypes.

Sequencing was carried out using PBMCs. The chain is encoded by TRBV5-4 joined to TRBJ1-2; 9 of the junction bases match TRBD1. The receptor was derived from a girl under 18 in good health and CMV-seronegative. The CDR3 has the sequence CASSPGTGISGYTF. The sequenced DNA: TGTGCCAGCAGTCCCGGGACAGGGATAAGCGGCTACACCTTC.